These 14 T cell receptor beta chains came from one sample sequenced in a study of early T cells in non-severe SARS-CoV-2 infection. MiXCR was run by TCRdb on the 5' RACE reads, yielding one entry per CDR3 protein. The sample yields approximately 32,000 distinct CDR3 sequences, around 4.5% seen once. Sequencing used whole blood. Receptors originate from an adult who was a healthcare worker with PCR-confirmed SARS-CoV-2 infection or an uninfected control (not recorded which).

The sample holds many counts of this clonotype. V is TRBV19 and J is TRBJ1-1, with D unresolved. Looked up from germline, CDR1 is LNHDA and CDR2 is SQIVND (reference sequence). The germline V and J ends were trimmed by 4 bases and 0 bases, with 9 bases remaining between them. The CDR3 consists of 14 residues. CDR3 DNA sequence: TGTGCCAGTAGTAGCGCGGGCCTGAACACTGAAGCTTTCTTT. Translation: CASSSAGLNTEAFF.

This clonotype was observed at least ten times. V gene TRBV20-1 combines with J gene TRBJ2-3, with TRBD1 matching 9 bases. This CDR3 region has 14 residues. CDR1 is DFQATT, CDR2 SNEGSKA, per germline (reference sequence). V gave up 4 bases and J gave up 0 bases; unmatched junction bases: 2. CDR3 bases: TGCAGTGCTAAGGGACAGGGAAGCACAGATACGCAGTATTTT. Translation: CSAKGQGSTDTQYF.

Sample share makes this clonotype medium-sized. J is TRBJ2-6 and V is TRBV12-5, with a possible D match to TRBD2 (5 bases). The CDR3 runs to 14 residues. The germline V gene has CDR1 LGHNT and CDR2 FRNRAP. V shed 8 bases and J shed 3 bases, with 11 bases lying between them. CDR3 coding DNA: TGTGCTAGTTCGACGGGGTATGGGGCCAACGTCCTGACTTTC. Translating it yields CASSTGYGANVLTF.

The rearrangement uses TRBV7-9 and TRBJ1-2; D is ambiguous. The CDR3 extends over 14 amino acids. V lost 1 base, J lost 3 bases, and 9 bases lay in between. Germline V lookup: CDR1 SEHNR, CDR2 FQNEAQ (reference sequence). CDR3 amino acids: CASSLVGGHYGYTF. The CDR3 DNA sequence: TGTGCCAGCAGCTTAGTGGGAGGGCACTATGGCTACACCTTC.

There are many counts of this clonotype. The V gene is TRBV11-2, the J gene TRBJ2-7; 7 bases line up with TRBD2. This CDR3 spans 12 amino acids. V trimming: 9 bases; J trimming: 4 bases; junction bases outside the gene matches: 6. CDR1 is SGHAT, CDR2 FQNNGV, per germline. The CDR3 region has the DNA TGTGCCAGTACAGTCGGGGGGTACGAGCAGTACTTC. This encodes CASTVGGYEQYF.

This clonotype was seen ten or more times. This chain joins TRBV29-1 and TRBJ2-1, with 11 bases matching TRBD2. The germline V gene has CDR1 SQVTM and CDR2 ANQGSEA. J was trimmed by 9 bases and V by 1 base; bases with no gene match: 5. CDR3 length: 14 residues. The CDR3 DNA follows: TGCAGCGTTGAAGTTCGTCTAGCGGGAGGTGAGCAGTTCTTC. As protein: CSVEVRLAGGEQFF.

At least ten counts were recorded for this clonotype. The rearrangement uses TRBV7-9 and TRBJ2-2, with unresolved D. This CDR3 spans 14 amino acids. Deletions cut 6 bases from V and 2 bases from J, with 10 bases between. CDR1 SEHNR and CDR2 FQNEAQ come from the germline V gene (reference sequence). Here the CDR3 DNA reads TGTGCCAGCAGGGGCGGTTTTAACACCGGGGAGCTGTTTTTT. Translating it yields CASRGGFNTGELFF.

In this sample, this clonotype turned up a few times. The chain is built from TRBV3-1 and TRBJ2-1, with TRBD2 matching over 10 bases. This CDR3 spans 14 amino acids. CDR1 and CDR2 from the germline V gene are LGHDT and YNNKEL (reference sequence). V was clipped by 6 bases and J by 4 bases; unmatched bases: 3. The CDR3 coding sequence is TGTGCCAGCAGGTATAGCGGGGGGTACAATGAGCAGTTCTTC. This gives the protein CASRYSGGYNEQFF.

This clonotype was counted ten times or more. This rearrangement joins TRBV10-3 to TRBJ2-7; D might be TRBD1 or TRBD2, each matching 5 bases. The ends were cut back, 11 bases at V and 2 bases at J, with 16 bases in the middle. This CDR3 has 13 amino acids. Germline V lookup: CDR1 ENHRY, CDR2 SYGVKD. This chain's CDR3 is CASFGDGTYEQYF. For the CDR3, the DNA is TGTGCCTCGTTCGGGGACGGAACCTACGAGCAGTACTTC.

The table lists this clonotype with many counts. The chain carries TRBV29-1 and TRBJ2-3; D is perhaps TRBD2 (7 bases). The CDR3 is made up of 14 amino acids. V was clipped by 7 bases and J by 5 bases, with 19 bases between them. Germline loops: CDR1 SQVTM, CDR2 ANQGSEA. Written as DNA, the CDR3 is TGCAGCGCCGAGGGGGGGGACTCGAAAGATACGCAGTATTTT. Translating gives CSAEGGDSKDTQYF.

V and J are TRBV11-2 and TRBJ2-7; 7 nucleotides agree with TRBD1. V shed 2 bases, J shed 2 bases, and the junction held 3 bases outside the gene matches. The CDR3 covers 14 residues. The germline gives CDR1 SGHAT, CDR2 FQNNGV. This chain's CDR3 is CASSLRDRAYEQYF. The CDR3 DNA reads as TGTGCCAGCAGCTTAAGGGACAGAGCCTACGAGCAGTACTTC.

This clonotype was detected ten times or more. V usage is TRBV4-2 and J usage is TRBJ2-2; 8 bases fit TRBD2. The CDR3 is 16 residues long. Germline V gene data show CDR1 as LGHNA and CDR2 as YNFKEQ. V lost 1 base to trimming and J lost 4 bases; unmatched junction nucleotides: 5. The CDR3 DNA is TGTGCCAGCAGCCAAGTTCAGGGGACTAGCACCGGGGAGCTGTTTTTT. Its protein is CASSQVQGTSTGELFF.

This clonotype was recorded at least ten times. The chain couples TRBV5-5 to TRBJ1-4, with 10 bases that match TRBD1. The CDR3 is made up of 14 amino acids. J was trimmed by 12 bases and V by 0 bases; bases with no gene match: 5. Germline CDR1 and CDR2: SGHKS and YYEKEE (reference sequence). CDR3 coding DNA: TGTGCCAGCAGCTTGGTCGCCGGGACAGGGGAACTGTTTTTT. Translation gives CASSLVAGTGELFF.

This clonotype came up many times. The V call is TRBV5-1, the J call TRBJ1-1; 7 bases map to TRBD1. Germline assignment: CDR1 SGHRS and CDR2 YFSETQ. V dropped 3 bases and J dropped 0; count of bases not matched to a gene: 8. The CDR3 contains 16 residues. The CDR3 nucleotides are TGCGCCAGCAGCTCGGGACAGTTCACGATGAACACTGAAGCTTTCTTT. It translates to CASSSGQFTMNTEAFF.